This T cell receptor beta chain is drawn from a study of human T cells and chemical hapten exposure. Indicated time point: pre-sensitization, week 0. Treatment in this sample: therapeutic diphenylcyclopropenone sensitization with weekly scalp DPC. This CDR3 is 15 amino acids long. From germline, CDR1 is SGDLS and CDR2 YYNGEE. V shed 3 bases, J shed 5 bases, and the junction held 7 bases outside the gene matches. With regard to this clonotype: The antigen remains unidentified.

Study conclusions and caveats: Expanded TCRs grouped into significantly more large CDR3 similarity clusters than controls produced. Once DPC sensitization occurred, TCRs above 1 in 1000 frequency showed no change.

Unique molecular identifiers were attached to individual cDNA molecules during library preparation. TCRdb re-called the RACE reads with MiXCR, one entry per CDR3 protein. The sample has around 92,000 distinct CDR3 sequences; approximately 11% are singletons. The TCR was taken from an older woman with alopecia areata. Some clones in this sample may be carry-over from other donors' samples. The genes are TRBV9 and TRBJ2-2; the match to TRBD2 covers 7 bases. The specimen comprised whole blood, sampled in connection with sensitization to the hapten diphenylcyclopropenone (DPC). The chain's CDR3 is CASSAQRGGTGELFF. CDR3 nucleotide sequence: TGTGCCAGCAGCGCCCAGCGGGGAGGGACCGGGGAGCTGTTTTTT.